The 14 T cell receptor beta chains in this list originate from one sample, sequenced in a study of CD8+ T cells in alopecia areata. Sequencing used cDNA as its template, made by extracting RNA and reverse transcribing it. Profiled with immunoSEQ multiplex PCR; TCRdb holds only in-frame clones, not every one. The table lists fewer than 150,000 clones, approximately 52% of them singletons. Treatment specified: oral pan-JAK inhibitor, 5-10 mg twice daily. The source was CD8+ T cells sorted from blood, collected at week 4, from a patient treated with tofacitinib. The receptor set was obtained from a human donor with alopecia areata.

This clone turned up a few times. DNA of the CDR3: TGTGCCAGCAGCCAAGGATACAATGAGCAGTTCTTC. Amino acid sequence: CASSQGYNEQFF. The rearrangement links TRBV14 to TRBJ2-1; D remains ambiguous. The V end was cut by 1 base, the J end by 4 bases, with 2 bases between. The CDR3 is made up of 12 amino acids. Germline assignment: CDR1 SGHDN and CDR2 FVKESK.

CDR3 sequence: CASSGDTQYF. The CDR3 DNA follows: TGTGCCAGCAGTGGGGATACGCAGTATTTT. The chain carries TRBV7-9 and TRBJ2-3; D call uncertain. Trimming shortened V by 6 bases and J by 6 bases, and 4 bases separated the two germline ends. The CDR3 runs 10 residues. Germline assignment: CDR1 SEHNR and CDR2 FQNEAQ (reference sequence).

This clone was seen more than once but under ten times. This CDR3 reads CASSLIRVWGTEAFF. The DNA for the CDR3 is TGTGCCAGCAGCTTGATCAGGGTATGGGGGACTGAAGCTTTCTTT. The chain couples TRBV5-6 to TRBJ1-1; possibly TRBD1 for D (5 bases). CDR1 and CDR2 from the germline V gene are SGHDT and YYEEEE. The V end was cut by 1 base, the J end by 5 bases, with 15 bases between. This CDR3 contains 15 residues. The full variable domain, completed using reference TRBV5-6 and TRBJ1-1, is DAGVTQSPTHLIKTRGQQVTLRCSPKSGHDTVSWYQQALGQGPQFIFQYYEEEERQRGNFPDRFSGHQFPNYSSELNVNALLLGDSALYLCASSLIRVWGTEAFFGQGTRLTVV.

This clone was detected only once. V gene TRBV29-1 combines with J gene TRBJ2-5; 15 bases are a match to TRBD2. There are 18 residues in the CDR3. J gave up 0 bases and V 6 bases, and 11 bases lay outside the gene matches. From germline, CDR1 is SQVTM and CDR2 ANQGSEA. Here the CDR3 reads CSVEGLAGGTTYQETQYF. CDR3 coding DNA: TGCAGCGTCGAGGGACTAGCGGGGGGCACAACGTACCAAGAGACCCAGTACTTC.

V gene TRBV7-9 combines with J gene TRBJ1-1; D unresolved. Germline V gives CDR1 SEHNR, CDR2 FQNEAQ (reference sequence). CDR3 size: 12 residues. Trimming pared 6 bases from V and 8 bases from J, leaving 13 bases between. The CDR3 bases are TGTGCCAGCAGTCCCGTTTGGCGAGAAGCTTTCTTT. It is translated as CASSPVWREAFF.

With regard to this clone: Mismatch with germline at one junction end may stem from a read error. This sample includes further DNA sequences coding for the same CDR3. This chain joins TRBV29-1 and TRBJ1-1; tentative D call: TRBD1 (5 bases). Germline assignment: CDR1 SQVTM and CDR2 ANQGSEA. The CDR3 consists of 12 residues. The CDR3, as DNA: TGCACCGGGGCCGGCCTGAACACTGAAGCCTTCTTT. Amino acids: CTGAGLNTEAFF.

The chain joins TRBV5-6 to TRBJ2-7; D not resolved. The germline V and J ends were trimmed by 3 bases and 2 bases, with 9 bases remaining between them. The CDR3 is 13 residues long. Germline CDR1 is SGHDT and CDR2 is YYEEEE. The chain's CDR3 is CASSSYGPYEQYF. In nucleotides, the CDR3 is TGTGCCAGCAGCTCATACGGCCCCTACGAGCAGTACTTC.

The chain employs TRBV9 and TRBJ1-1; D gene unclear. The CDR3 totals 12 residues. The germline V and J ends were trimmed by 1 base and 7 bases, with 8 bases remaining between them. Germline CDR1 and CDR2: SGDLS and YYNGEE. CDR3 DNA: TGTGCCAGCAGCGTAAGCGAAAGTGAAGCTTTCTTT. Protein: CASSVSESEAFF.

The chain joins TRBV5-1 to TRBJ1-2; D possibly corresponds to TRBD1 (5 bases). Germline lookup yields CDR1 SGHRS and CDR2 YFSETQ. This CDR3 has 14 residues. V dropped 4 bases and J dropped 5 bases, with 15 bases sitting between them. CDR3 sequence: CASSPPDKIYGYTF. CDR3 DNA sequence: TGCGCCAGCAGCCCACCGGACAAGATATATGGCTACACCTTC.

The V gene is TRBV29-1, the J gene TRBJ2-1; D uncertain. This CDR3 region has 14 residues. V was trimmed by 6 bases and J by 0 bases, leaving 12 bases between them. From germline, CDR1 is SQVTM and CDR2 ANQGSEA. As DNA, the CDR3 is TGCAGCGTCTTAGACATTGACTCCTACAATGAGCAGTTCTTC. It translates to CSVLDIDSYNEQFF.

The V gene is TRBV4-1, the J gene TRBJ2-7; D call uncertain. Germline CDR1 is MGHRA and CDR2 is YSYEKL. The CDR3 sequence is 12 residues long. Trimming removed 4 bases from V and 2 bases from J, with 6 bases in between. The CDR3 DNA reads as TGCGCCAGCAGCCTCGACACCTACGAGCAGTACTTC. Protein product: CASSLDTYEQYF.

This rearrangement joins TRBV2 to TRBJ2-7, with 12 positions matching TRBD2. Germline trimming cut 8 bases from V and 4 bases from J; bases unmatched to any gene: 6. Germline assignment: CDR1 SNHLY and CDR2 FYNNEI. The CDR3 length is 14 residues. The CDR3 bases are TGTGCCAGCTCAGGACTAGCGGGGATTTACGAGCAGTACTTC. Its translation is CASSGLAGIYEQYF.

This clone was observed a few times. V gene TRBV29-1 combines with J gene TRBJ2-5; D is unresolved. Looked up from germline, CDR1 is SQVTM and CDR2 is ANQGSEA. The CDR3 covers 12 residues. Trimming removed 3 bases from V and 5 bases from J, with 10 bases in between. The CDR3 here is CSVDPFSETQYF. The CDR3 region has the DNA TGCAGCGTTGACCCGTTCAGTGAGACCCAGTACTTC.

This clone has more than one count but fewer than ten. CDR3 sequence: CAWSVSTVERYEQYF. The CDR3 nucleotides read TGTGCCTGGAGTGTTTCAACAGTAGAACGCTACGAGCAGTACTTC. The chain recombines TRBV30 with TRBJ2-7; D remains unclear. The V end lost 0 bases, the J end lost 3 bases, and 15 bases lay between the germline ends. The CDR3 spans 15 residues. CDR1 is GTSNPN and CDR2 is SVGIG in the germline V gene (reference sequence).